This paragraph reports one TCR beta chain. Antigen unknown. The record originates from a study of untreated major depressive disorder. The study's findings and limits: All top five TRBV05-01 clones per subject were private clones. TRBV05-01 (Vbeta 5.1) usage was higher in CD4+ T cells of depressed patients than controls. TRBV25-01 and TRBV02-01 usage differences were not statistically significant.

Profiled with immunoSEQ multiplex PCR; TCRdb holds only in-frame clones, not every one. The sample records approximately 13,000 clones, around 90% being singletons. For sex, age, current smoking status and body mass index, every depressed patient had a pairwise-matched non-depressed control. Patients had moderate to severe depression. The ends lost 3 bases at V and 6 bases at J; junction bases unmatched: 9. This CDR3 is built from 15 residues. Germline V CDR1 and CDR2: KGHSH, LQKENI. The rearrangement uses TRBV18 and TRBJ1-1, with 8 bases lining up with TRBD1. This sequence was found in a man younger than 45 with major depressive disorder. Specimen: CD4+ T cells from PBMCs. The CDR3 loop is CASSPGQGASAEAFF. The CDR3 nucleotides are TGTGCCAGCTCACCGGGGCAGGGGGCGTCGGCTGAAGCTTTCTTT.